This T cell receptor (beta chain) was identified during a study of blood T cell repertoires in COVID-19. Study summary: COVID-19 samples collected from the United States, Italy and Spain covered acute and convalescent phases. Sample material is recorded as cDNA or gDNA derived from T cells, B-cell-depleted T cells, or PBMCs.

The CDR3 length is 16 residues. CDR1 MGHRA and CDR2 YSYEKL come from the germline V gene. Trimming pared 0 bases from V and 0 bases from J, leaving 9 bases between. Original analysis: Researchers report that nucleated cell counts were estimated from reference gene primer amplification. Repertoires were generated with immunoSEQ multiplex PCR, while TCRdb's copy carries only in-frame clones and drops some. From that table come the V and J calls and clone size; the DNA was used to work out D and trimming. This sample has some 300,000 clones, with about 87% found just once. This clonotype was obtained from a man aged 65 to 79 with acute or convalescent COVID-19. Sequenced input: peripheral blood. The V gene is TRBV4-1, the J gene TRBJ1-3, with no clear D. The CDR3 DNA reads as TGCGCCAGCAGCCAAGACCGGAGGATCTCTGGAAACACCATATATTTT. Protein: CASSQDRRISGNTIYF.